This T cell receptor (beta chain) appears in the sequencing data of a study of blood T cell repertoires in COVID-19. This clone was recorded only once. The length of the CDR3 is 15 residues. Looked up from germline, CDR1 is MNHEY and CDR2 is SMNVEV (reference sequence). Trimming took 5 bases from V and 6 from J, leaving 17 bases between them. Libraries were prepared by immunoSEQ multiplex PCR; TCRdb keeps only in-frame clonotypes and omits some of them. The table lists about 43,000 clones, 83% of them singletons. This chain links TRBV27 with TRBJ1-5; D is perhaps TRBD1 (6 bases). Specimen: peripheral blood. The sequence was collected from a man older than 75 in a cohort sampled during active COVID-19. The CDR3 reads CASSPRGRAGQPQHF. The CDR3 DNA reads as TGTGCCAGCAGTCCGCGGGGGCGTGCAGGTCAGCCCCAGCATTTT.